A single sample is the source of the 13 T cell receptor beta chains below, sequenced in a study of T cells after yellow fever vaccination. TCRdb used MiXCR to reprocess the 5' RACE reads, holding one entry per CDR3 protein. The sample lists around 250,000 distinct CDR3 sequences, 6.9% occurring once. Specimen: CD4+ T cells sorted from PBMCs, collected 15 days after the yellow fever booster vaccination. These receptors were obtained from a man aged 25-45 years who received the YFV17D yellow fever vaccine.

This clonotype appeared a few times. This sequence joins TRBV7-2 and TRBJ2-1, with D hard to call. Trimming removed 6 bases from V and 4 bases from J, with 4 bases in between. The CDR3 sequence is 11 residues long. The V gene's germline CDR1 is SGHTA and CDR2 FQGNSA. CDR3 bases: TGTGCCAGCAGGTGGTACAATGAGCAGTTCTTC. Translated, it gives CASRWYNEQFF.

This clonotype was observed a few times. This sequence joins TRBV12-3 or TRBV12-4 and TRBJ2-7; D might be TRBD1 or TRBD2, each matching 5 bases. V was shortened by 3 bases and J by 6 bases, with 9 bases between the two germline ends. The CDR3 sequence is 12 residues long. The CDR3 sequence is CASSFEGREQYF. For the CDR3, the DNA is TGTGCCAGCAGTTTCGAGGGGCGCGAGCAGTACTTC.

This clonotype was observed a handful of times. The chain uses TRBV2 and TRBJ1-1; weak D call: TRBD1 (5 bases). The germline V gene has CDR1 SNHLY and CDR2 FYNNEI. V dropped 2 bases and J dropped 9 bases, with 10 bases sitting between them. The CDR3 consists of 12 residues. The CDR3 loop is CASSEFWGKAFF. As DNA, the CDR3 is TGTGCCAGCAGTGAATTCTGGGGGAAAGCTTTCTTT.

This clonotype was seen only a few times. V is TRBV20-1 and J is TRBJ2-5; perhaps TRBD1 as D (5 bases). Germline CDR1 is DFQATT and CDR2 is SNEGSKA (reference sequence). The germline V and J ends were trimmed by 2 bases and 5 bases, with 15 bases remaining between them. The CDR3 spans 14 residues. Here the CDR3 DNA reads TGCAGTGCTAGATCGGAAGGGGCCGGGGAGACCCAGTACTTC. Translating it yields CSARSEGAGETQYF.

This clonotype was counted many times. The chain links TRBV5-1 to TRBJ2-3; a weak D match, TRBD2 (5 bases). V shed 0 bases and J shed 9 bases, with 11 bases lying between them. CDR1 SGHRS and CDR2 YFSETQ come from the germline V gene. The CDR3 spans 13 residues. The CDR3 sequence is CASSLDVGITQYF. For the CDR3, the DNA is TGCGCCAGCAGCTTGGACGTCGGGATCACGCAGTATTTT.

The V call is TRBV10-3, the J call TRBJ1-5; TRBD1 matches at 9 bases. From germline, CDR1 is ENHRY and CDR2 SYGVKD. The CDR3 length is 16 residues. The junction had 13 bases not matched to a gene; V was cut back by 2 bases and J by 11 bases. CDR3 in DNA: TGTGCCATCAGTGAGCGCGAGGCCGGGACAGGGACGACCCAGCATTTT. Amino acids: CAISEREAGTGTTQHF.

This clonotype was recorded a few times. V is TRBV20-1 and J is TRBJ1-1; D is undetermined. The germline V gene encodes CDR1 DFQATT and CDR2 SNEGSKA (reference sequence). The CDR3 loop spans 15 amino acids. V shed 6 bases and J shed 2 bases, with 19 bases lying between them. CDR3 region: CSARVGGISNTEAFF. CDR3 nucleotide sequence: TGCAGTGCCCGAGTAGGAGGGATCAGTAACACTGAAGCTTTCTTT.

The genes are TRBV30 and TRBJ2-1; TRBD1 is a possible D gene (6 bases). Trimming shortened V by 7 bases and J by 6 bases, and 13 bases separated the two germline ends. This CDR3 has 12 amino acids. The germline V gene encodes CDR1 GTSNPN and CDR2 SVGIG (reference sequence). CDR3 nucleotides: TGTGCCTTTGGACAGAGCTCCAATGAGCAGTTCTTC. Encoded protein: CAFGQSSNEQFF.

The chain is built from TRBV18 and TRBJ2-1, with unresolved D. CDR1 is KGHSH, CDR2 LQKENI, per germline. The CDR3 covers 16 residues. V was clipped by 6 bases and J by 1 base, with 16 bases between them. The CDR3 coding sequence is TGTGCCAGCTCGCCGACGGTATCAATTTCCTACAATGAGCAGTTCTTC. The encoded protein is CASSPTVSISYNEQFF.

This clonotype was recorded at least ten times. The rearrangement links TRBV6-2 or TRBV6-3 to TRBJ2-1; possible D gene TRBD1, 6 bases. Trimming cost V 6 bases and J 7 bases, with 10 bases left between them. This CDR3 spans 12 amino acids. The germline V gene encodes CDR1 MNHEY and CDR2 SVGEGT. CDR3 DNA sequence: TGTGCCAGCAGCGCGACAGGAAATGAGCAGTTCTTC. The encoded protein is CASSATGNEQFF.

A few counts support this clonotype. The chain couples TRBV4-3 to TRBJ2-1; D call uncertain. The germline V and J ends were trimmed by 0 bases and 8 bases, with 2 bases remaining between them. Germline V CDR1 and CDR2: LGHNA, YSLEER. This CDR3 spans 11 amino acids. The CDR3 DNA follows: TGCGCCAGCAGCCAAGAGGATGAGCAGTTCTTC. Its translation: CASSQEDEQFF.

This clonotype was picked up a small number of times. This chain connects TRBV14 to TRBJ2-1; unclear D gene. Trimming stripped 6 bases from V and 4 bases from J, with 7 bases between. The V gene's germline CDR1 is SGHDN and CDR2 FVKESK. The CDR3 totals 12 residues. The CDR3: CASRSGYNEQFF. The CDR3 nucleotides read TGTGCCAGCAGATCAGGTTACAATGAGCAGTTCTTC.

This clonotype was detected only a few times. This chain connects TRBV7-2 to TRBJ2-3; no clear D gene. Germline V CDR1 and CDR2: SGHTA, FQGNSA. The CDR3 runs 14 residues. V was shortened by 2 bases and J by 5 bases, with 11 bases between the two germline ends. Written as DNA, the CDR3 is TGTGCCAGCAGCTTACTTAGGTGGGGAGATACGCAGTATTTT. Its translation: CASSLLRWGDTQYF.